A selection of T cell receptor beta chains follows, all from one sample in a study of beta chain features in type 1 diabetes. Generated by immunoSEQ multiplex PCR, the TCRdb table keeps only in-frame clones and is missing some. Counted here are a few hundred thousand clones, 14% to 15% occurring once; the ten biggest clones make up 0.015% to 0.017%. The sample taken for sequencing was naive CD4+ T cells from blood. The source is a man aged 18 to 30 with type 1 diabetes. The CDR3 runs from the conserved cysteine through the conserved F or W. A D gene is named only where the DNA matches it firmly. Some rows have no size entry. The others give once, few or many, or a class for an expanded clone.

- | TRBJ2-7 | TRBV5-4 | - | CASSQGGQPSYEQYF | TGTGCCAGCAGTCAGGGAGGACAACCATCCTACGAGCAGTACTTC
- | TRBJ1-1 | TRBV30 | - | CAWSVLRHTEAFF | TGTGCCTGGAGTGTACTGCGCCACACTGAAGCTTTCTTT
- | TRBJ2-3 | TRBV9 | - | CASSGQPSDTQYF | TGTGCCAGCAGCGGACAGCCCTCAGATACGCAGTATTTT
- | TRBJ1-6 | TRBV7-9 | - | CASSRREQPDSPLHF | TGTGCCAGCAGCCGCCGCGAGCAACCCGATTCACCCCTCCACTTT
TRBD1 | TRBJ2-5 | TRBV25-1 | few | CASSEGTAQETQYF | TGTGCCAGCAGTGAAGGGACAGCCCAAGAGACCCAGTACTTC
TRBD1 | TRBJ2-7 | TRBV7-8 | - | CASSTPDRGETGYEQYF | TGTGCCAGCAGCACCCCAGACAGGGGGGAAACAGGCTACGAGCAGTACTTC
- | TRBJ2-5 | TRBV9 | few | CASSVRGAYEETQYF | TGTGCCAGCAGCGTTCGGGGGGCTTATGAAGAGACCCAGTACTTC
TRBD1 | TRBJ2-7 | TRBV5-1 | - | CASSFTPGQGYEQYF | TGCGCCAGCAGCTTTACCCCGGGACAGGGCTACGAGCAGTACTTC
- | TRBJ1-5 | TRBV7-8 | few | CASSSDRNQPQHF | TGTGCCAGCAGCTCGGACAGAAATCAGCCCCAGCATTTT
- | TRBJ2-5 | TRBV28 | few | CASSLFSPQAQYF | TGTGCCAGCAGTTTATTCTCCCCCCAGGCCCAGTACTTC
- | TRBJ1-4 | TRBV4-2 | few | CASSQQGLTNEKLFF | TGTGCCAGCAGCCAACAGGGACTAACTAATGAAAAACTGTTTTTT
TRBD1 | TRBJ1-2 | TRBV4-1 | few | CASSQDLETGNGYGYTF | TGCGCCAGCAGCCAAGATCTCGAGACAGGGAATGGCTATGGCTACACCTTC
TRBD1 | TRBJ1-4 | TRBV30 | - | CAWSVRQGGKLFF | TGTGCCTGGAGTGTACGACAGGGCGGAAAACTGTTTTTT
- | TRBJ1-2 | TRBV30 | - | CAWSVFYGYTF | TGTGCCTGGAGTGTCTTCTATGGCTACACCTTC
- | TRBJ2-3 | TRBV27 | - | CASSFKGHSDTQYF | TGTGCCAGCAGTTTTAAGGGACATTCGGATACGCAGTATTTT
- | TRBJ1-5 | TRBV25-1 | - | CASSEGLSVQPQHF | TGTGCCAGCAGTGAAGGACTGTCTGTGCAGCCCCAGCATTTT
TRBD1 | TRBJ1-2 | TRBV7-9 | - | CASSFRGEGATNYGYTF | TGTGCCAGCAGCTTCCGGGGTGAGGGGGCTACTAACTATGGCTACACCTTC
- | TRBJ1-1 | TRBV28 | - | CASSLPTEAFF | TGTGCCAGCAGTCTTCCCACTGAAGCTTTCTTT
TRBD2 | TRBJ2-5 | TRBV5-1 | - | CASSLVVPGGTQYF | TGCGCCAGCAGCTTGGTGGTCCCGGGGGGAACCCAGTACTTC
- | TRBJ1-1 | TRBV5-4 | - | CASSFGSRGAEAFF | TGTGCCAGCAGCTTTGGTTCTCGCGGAGCTGAAGCTTTCTTT
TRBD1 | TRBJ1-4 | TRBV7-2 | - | CASSSIGGLRQGGNEKLFF | TGTGCCAGCAGCTCGATAGGGGGACTTAGACAGGGAGGAAATGAAAAACTGTTTTTT
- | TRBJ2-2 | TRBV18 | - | CASSWRSGASVNTGELFF | TGTGCCAGCTCCTGGAGGAGCGGTGCCAGCGTTAACACCGGGGAGCTGTTTTTT
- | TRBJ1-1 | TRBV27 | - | CASTMNLHLNTEAFF | TGTGCCAGCACTATGAATTTGCACCTGAACACTGAAGCTTTCTTT
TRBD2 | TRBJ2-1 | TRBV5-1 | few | CASSRSGGAYNEQFF | TGCGCCAGCAGTCGGAGCGGGGGGGCCTACAATGAGCAGTTCTTC
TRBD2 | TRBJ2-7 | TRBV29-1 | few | CSVGTSGRAGEQYF | TGCAGCGTTGGGACTAGCGGGAGGGCGGGGGAGCAGTACTTC
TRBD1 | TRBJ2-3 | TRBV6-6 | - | CASSRRDRGATDTQYF | TGTGCCAGCAGCCGACGAGACAGGGGAGCCACAGATACGCAGTATTTT
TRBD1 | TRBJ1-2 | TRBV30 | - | CAWSAATGGSYGYTF | TGTGCCTGGAGTGCAGCGACAGGGGGAAGCTATGGCTACACCTTC
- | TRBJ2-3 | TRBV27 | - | CASSSRDFALADTQYF | TGTGCCAGCAGTTCCCGGGACTTTGCCTTAGCAGATACGCAGTATTTT
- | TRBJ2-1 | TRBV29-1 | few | CSVYTRVSYNEQFF | TGCAGCGTCTACACTAGGGTGTCCTACAATGAGCAGTTCTTC
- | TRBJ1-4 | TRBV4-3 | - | CASSQAGGSNEKLFF | TGCGCCAGCAGCCAAGCGGGGGGCTCTAATGAAAAACTGTTTTTT
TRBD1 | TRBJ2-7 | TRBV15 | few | CATSRLRTGRVIDEQYF | TGTGCCACCAGCAGACTTAGGACAGGCCGGGTCATCGACGAGCAGTACTTC
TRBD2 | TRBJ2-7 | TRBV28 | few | CASSLLGGGGYYEQYF | TGTGCCAGCAGTTTATTGGGCGGGGGGGGTTACTACGAGCAGTACTTC
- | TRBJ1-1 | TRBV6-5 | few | CASSGGIEDTEAFF | TGTGCCAGCAGTGGCGGGATTGAGGACACTGAAGCTTTCTTT
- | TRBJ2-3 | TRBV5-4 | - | CASGHGGSTDTQYF | TGTGCCAGCGGCCACGGGGGTAGCACAGATACGCAGTATTTT
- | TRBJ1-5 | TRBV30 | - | CAWSAGVGQPQHF | TGTGCCTGGAGCGCAGGGGTGGGGCAGCCCCAGCATTTT
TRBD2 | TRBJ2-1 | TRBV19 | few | CASSIRLTSGVNEQFF | TGTGCCAGTAGTATTCGACTGACTAGCGGGGTAAATGAGCAGTTCTTC
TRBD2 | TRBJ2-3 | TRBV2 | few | CASSVFGTTSTDTQYF | TGTGCCAGCAGCGTATTCGGGACTACCAGCACAGATACGCAGTATTTT
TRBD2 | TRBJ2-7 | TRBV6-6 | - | CASRAGTSVSYEQYF | TGTGCCAGCAGAGCCGGGACTAGCGTGTCCTACGAGCAGTACTTC
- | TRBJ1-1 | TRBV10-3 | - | CAISKQGRNTEAFF | TGTGCCATCAGCAAACAGGGTAGGAACACTGAAGCTTTCTTT